The T cell receptor beta chain described here comes from a study of STAT3 mutations in large granular lymphocyte leukemia. The wider study: Among longitudinally sequenced T-LGLL patients, roughly half had canonical activating STAT3 mutations detected.

The data were produced by immunoSEQ multiplex PCR, yet TCRdb's version contains in-frame clones alone and is incomplete. Of under 15,000 clones detected, roughly 76% appear once; the ten largest clones hold about 46%. CDR3 length: 15 residues. J gave up 5 bases and V 2 bases, and 6 bases lay outside the gene matches. Germline CDR1 and CDR2: KGHSH and LQKENI. Study conclusions and caveats: In T-cell large granular lymphocyte leukemia, about half of patients showed multiple immunodominant subclonotypes. In 6 of 18 patients, new TCR clonotypes emerged after therapy. Variable sampling intervals and differing treatment regimens complicated linking therapy response to TCR clonal burden changes.

On this clone itself: Its target is unknown.

The sequenced sample was peripheral blood mononuclear cells. The sequence was collected from a man between 60 and 75 years old with T-cell large granular lymphocyte leukemia. Some clones in this sample may be carry-over from other donors' samples. The chain carries TRBV18 and TRBJ2-1; TRBD2 matches at 7 bases. In nucleotides, the CDR3 is TGTGCCAGCTCACCAGGGCTAGCGGTTAACAATGAGCAGTTCTTC. Its translation is CASSPGLAVNNEQFF.